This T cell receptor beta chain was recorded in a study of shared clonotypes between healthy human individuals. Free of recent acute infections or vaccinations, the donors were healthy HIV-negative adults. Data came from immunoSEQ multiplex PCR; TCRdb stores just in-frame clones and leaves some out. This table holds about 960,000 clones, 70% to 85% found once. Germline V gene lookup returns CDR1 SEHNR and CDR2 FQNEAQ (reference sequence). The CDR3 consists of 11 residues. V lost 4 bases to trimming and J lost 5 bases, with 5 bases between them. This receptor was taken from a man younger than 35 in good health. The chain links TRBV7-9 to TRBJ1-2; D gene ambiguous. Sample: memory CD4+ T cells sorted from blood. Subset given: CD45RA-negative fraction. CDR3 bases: TGTGCCAGCAGCTCATCTTATGGCTACACCTTC. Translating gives CASSSSYGYTF.